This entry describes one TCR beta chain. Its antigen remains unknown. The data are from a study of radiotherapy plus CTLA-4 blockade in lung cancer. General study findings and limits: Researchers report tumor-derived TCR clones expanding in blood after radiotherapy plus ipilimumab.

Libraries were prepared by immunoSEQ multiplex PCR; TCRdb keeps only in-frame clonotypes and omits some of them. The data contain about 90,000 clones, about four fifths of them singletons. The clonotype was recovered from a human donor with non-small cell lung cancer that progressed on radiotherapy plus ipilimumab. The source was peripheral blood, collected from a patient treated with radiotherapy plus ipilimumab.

The chain's CDR3 is CASSPIGNEQFF. The DNA of the CDR3 is TGTGCCAGCAGCCCTATAGGCAATGAGCAGTTCTTC. This rearrangement joins TRBV5-6 to TRBJ2-1; the D is unclear. This CDR3 has 12 amino acids. Trimming cost V 4 bases and J 6 bases, with 8 bases left between them. The germline gives CDR1 SGHDT, CDR2 YYEEEE.